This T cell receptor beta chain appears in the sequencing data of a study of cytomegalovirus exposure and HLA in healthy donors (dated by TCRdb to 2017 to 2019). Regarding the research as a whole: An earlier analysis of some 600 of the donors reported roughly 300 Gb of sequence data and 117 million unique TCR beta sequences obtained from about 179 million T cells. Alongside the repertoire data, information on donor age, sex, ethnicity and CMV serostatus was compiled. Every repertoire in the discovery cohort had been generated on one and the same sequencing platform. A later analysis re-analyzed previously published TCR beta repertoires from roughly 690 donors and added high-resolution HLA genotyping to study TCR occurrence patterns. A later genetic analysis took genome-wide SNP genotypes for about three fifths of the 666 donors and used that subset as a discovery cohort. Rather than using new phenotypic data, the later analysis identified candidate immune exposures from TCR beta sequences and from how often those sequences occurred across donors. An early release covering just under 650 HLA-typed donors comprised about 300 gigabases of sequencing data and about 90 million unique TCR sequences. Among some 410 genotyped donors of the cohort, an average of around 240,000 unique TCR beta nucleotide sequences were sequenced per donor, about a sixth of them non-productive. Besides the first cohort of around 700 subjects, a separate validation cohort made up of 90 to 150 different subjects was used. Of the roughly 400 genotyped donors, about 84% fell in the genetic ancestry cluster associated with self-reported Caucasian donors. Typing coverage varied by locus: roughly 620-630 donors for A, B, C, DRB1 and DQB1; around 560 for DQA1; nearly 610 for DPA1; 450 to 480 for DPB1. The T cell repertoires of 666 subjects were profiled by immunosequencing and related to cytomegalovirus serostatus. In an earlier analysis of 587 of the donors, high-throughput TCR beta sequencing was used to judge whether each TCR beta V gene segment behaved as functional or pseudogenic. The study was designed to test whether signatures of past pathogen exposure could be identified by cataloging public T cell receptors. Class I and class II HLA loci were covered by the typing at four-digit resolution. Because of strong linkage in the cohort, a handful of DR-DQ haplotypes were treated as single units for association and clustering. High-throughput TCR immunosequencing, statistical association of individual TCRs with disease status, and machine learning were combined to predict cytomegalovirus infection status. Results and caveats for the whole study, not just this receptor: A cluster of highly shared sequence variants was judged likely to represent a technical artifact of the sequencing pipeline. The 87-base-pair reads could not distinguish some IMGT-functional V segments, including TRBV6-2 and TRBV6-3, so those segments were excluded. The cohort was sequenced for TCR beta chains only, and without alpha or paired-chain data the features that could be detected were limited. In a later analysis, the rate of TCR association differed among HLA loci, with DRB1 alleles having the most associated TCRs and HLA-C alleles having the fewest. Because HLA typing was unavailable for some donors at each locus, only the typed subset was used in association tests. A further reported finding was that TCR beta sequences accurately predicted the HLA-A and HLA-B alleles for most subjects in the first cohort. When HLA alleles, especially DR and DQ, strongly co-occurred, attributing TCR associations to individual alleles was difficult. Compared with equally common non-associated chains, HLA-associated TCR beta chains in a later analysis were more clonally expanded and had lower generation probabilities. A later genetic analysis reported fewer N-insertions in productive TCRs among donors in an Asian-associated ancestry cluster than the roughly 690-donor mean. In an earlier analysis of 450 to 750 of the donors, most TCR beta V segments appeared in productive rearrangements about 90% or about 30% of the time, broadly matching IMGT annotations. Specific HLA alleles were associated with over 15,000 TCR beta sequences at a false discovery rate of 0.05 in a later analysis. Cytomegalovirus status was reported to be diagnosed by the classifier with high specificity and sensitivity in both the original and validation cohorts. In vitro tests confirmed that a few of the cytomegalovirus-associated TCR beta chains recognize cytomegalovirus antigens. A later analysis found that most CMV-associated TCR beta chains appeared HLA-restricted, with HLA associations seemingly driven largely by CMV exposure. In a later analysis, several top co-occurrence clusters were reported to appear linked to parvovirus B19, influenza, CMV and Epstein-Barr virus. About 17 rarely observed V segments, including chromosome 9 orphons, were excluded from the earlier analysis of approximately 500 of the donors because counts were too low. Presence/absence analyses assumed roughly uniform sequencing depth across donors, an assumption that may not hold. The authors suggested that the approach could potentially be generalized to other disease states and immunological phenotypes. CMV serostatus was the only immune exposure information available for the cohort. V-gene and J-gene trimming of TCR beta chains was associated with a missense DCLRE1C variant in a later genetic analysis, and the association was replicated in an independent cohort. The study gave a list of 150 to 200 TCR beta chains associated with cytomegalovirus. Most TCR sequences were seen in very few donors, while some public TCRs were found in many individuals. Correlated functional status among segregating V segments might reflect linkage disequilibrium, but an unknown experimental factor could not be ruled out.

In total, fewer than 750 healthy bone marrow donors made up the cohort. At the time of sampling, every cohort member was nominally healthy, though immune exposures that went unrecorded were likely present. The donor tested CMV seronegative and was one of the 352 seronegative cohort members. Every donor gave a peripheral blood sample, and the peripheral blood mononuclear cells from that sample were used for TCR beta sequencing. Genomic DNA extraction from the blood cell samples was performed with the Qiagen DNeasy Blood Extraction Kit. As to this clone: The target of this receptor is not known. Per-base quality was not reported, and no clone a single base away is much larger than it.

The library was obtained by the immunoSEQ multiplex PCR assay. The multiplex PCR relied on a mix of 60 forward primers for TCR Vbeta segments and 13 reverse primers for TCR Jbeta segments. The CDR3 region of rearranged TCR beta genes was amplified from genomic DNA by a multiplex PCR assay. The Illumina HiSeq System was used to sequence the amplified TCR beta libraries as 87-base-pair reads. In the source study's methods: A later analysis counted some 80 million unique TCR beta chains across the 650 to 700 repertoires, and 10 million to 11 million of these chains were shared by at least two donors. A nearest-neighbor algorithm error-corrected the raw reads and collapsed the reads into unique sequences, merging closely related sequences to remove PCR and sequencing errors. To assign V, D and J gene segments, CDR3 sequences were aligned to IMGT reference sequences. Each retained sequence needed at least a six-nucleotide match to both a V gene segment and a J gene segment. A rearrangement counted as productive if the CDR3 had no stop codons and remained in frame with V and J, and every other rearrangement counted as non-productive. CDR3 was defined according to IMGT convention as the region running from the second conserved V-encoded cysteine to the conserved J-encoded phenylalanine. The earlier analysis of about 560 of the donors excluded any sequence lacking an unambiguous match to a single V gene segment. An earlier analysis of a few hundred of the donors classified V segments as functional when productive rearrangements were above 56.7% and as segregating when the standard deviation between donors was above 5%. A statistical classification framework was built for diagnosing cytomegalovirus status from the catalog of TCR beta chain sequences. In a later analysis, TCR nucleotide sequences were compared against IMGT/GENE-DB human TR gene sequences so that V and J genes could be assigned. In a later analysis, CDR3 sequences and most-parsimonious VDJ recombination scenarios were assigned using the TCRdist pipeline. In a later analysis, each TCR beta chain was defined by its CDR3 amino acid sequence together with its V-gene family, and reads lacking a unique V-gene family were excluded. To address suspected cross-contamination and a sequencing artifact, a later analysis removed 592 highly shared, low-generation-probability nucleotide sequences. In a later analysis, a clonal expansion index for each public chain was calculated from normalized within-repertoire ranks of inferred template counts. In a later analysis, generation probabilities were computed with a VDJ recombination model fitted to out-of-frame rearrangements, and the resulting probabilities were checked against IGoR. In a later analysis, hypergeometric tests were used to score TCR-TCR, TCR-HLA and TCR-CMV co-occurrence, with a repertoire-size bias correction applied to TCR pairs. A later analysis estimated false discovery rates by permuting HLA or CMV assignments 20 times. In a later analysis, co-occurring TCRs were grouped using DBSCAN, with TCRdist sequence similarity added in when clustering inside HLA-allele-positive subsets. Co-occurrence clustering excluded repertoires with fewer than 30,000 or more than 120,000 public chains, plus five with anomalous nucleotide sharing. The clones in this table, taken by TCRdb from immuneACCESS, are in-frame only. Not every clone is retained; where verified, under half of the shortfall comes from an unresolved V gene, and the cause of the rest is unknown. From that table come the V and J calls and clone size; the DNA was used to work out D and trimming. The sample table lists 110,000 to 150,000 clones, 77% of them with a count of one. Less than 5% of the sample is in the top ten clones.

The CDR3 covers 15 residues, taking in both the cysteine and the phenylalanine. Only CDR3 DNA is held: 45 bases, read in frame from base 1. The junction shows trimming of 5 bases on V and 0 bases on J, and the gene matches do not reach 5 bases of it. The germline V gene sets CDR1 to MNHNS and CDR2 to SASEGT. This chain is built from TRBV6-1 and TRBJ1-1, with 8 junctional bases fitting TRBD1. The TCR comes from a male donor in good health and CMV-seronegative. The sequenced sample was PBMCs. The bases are TGTGCCAGCAGTCGAGGGGACAGGATGAACACTGAAGCTTTCTTT. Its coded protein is CASSRGDRMNTEAFF.